This section outlines one T cell receptor (beta chain) sequence together with its context. The data stem from a study of blood T cell repertoires in COVID-19. The method was immunoSEQ multiplex PCR; TCRdb's version includes in-frame clones alone and lacks a portion of them. The repertoire includes 200,000 to 250,000 clones, about 86% of them detected once, and 14% to 15% sits in the top ten. This CDR3 has 20 amino acids. Losses at the gene ends were 4 bases for V and 6 bases for J; bases not matched to a gene: 23. Germline CDR1 is SGHRS and CDR2 is YFSETQ. The sequence was collected from a woman between 50 and 59 years old with acute COVID-19. Sequenced: PBMCs or T cells enriched from blood (not recorded which). The V call is TRBV5-1, the J call TRBJ1-1; 11 bases are shared with TRBD1. The CDR3 DNA follows: TGCGCCAGCAGCACGTACAGAAACCCGGGACAGGGGGTAATGAGGCCTGAAGCTTTCTTT. Its translation is CASSTYRNPGQGVMRPEAFF.